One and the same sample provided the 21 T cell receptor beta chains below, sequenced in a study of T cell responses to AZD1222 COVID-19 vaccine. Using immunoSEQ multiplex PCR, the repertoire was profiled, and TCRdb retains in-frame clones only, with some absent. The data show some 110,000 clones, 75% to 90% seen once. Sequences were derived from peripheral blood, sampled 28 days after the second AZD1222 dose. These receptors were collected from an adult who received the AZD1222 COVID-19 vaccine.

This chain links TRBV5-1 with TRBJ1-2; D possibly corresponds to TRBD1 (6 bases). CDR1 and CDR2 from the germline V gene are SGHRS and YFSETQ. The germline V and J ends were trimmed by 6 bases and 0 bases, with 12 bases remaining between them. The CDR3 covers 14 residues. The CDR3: CASKEGGANYGYTF. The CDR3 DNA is TGCGCCAGCAAAGAGGGGGGAGCTAACTATGGCTACACCTTC.

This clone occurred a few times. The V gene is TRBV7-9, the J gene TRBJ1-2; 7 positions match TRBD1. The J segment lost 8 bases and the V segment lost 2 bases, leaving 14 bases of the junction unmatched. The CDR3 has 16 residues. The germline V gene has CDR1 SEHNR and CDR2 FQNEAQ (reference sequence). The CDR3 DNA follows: TGTGCCAGCAGCTTAATGGGACAGACATATGGAAGGGGCTACACCTTC. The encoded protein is CASSLMGQTYGRGYTF.

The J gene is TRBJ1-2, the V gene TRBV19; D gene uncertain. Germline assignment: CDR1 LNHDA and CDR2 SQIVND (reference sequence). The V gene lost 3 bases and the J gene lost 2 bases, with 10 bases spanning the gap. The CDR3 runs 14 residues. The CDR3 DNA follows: TGTGCCAGTAGTATTCGCGCAGACAACTATGGCTACACCTTC. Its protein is CASSIRADNYGYTF.

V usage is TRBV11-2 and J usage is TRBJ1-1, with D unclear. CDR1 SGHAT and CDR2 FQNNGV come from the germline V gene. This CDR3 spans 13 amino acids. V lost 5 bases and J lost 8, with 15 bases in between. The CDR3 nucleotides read TGTGCCAGCAGCCCGACCTTCGGGAGAGAAGCTTTCTTT. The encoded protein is CASSPTFGREAFF. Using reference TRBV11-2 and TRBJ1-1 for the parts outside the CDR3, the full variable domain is EAGVAQSPRYKIIEKRQSVAFWCNPISGHATLYWYQQILGQGPKLLIQFQNNGVVDDSQLPKDRFSAERLKGVDSTLKIQPAKLEDSAVYLCASSPTFGREAFFGQGTRLTVV.

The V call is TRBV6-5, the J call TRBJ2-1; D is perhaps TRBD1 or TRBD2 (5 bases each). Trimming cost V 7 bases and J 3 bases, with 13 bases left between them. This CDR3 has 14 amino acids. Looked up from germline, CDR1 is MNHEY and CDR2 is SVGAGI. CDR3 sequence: CASMGRDHYNEQFF. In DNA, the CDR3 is TGTGCCAGCATGGGCAGGGACCACTACAATGAGCAGTTCTTC.

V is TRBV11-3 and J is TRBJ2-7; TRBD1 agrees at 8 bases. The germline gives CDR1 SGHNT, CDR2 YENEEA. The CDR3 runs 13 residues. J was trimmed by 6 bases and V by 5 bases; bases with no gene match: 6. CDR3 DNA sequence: TGTGCCAGCAGCACCCCCGGACAGGGCGAGCAGTACTTC. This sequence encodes CASSTPGQGEQYF.

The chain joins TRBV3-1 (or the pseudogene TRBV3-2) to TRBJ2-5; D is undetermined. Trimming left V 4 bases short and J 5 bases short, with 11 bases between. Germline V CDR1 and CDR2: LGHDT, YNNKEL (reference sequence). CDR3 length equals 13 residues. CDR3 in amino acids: CASSPPGLETQYF. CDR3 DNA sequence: TGTGCCAGCAGCCCCCCGGGCTTGGAGACCCAGTACTTC.

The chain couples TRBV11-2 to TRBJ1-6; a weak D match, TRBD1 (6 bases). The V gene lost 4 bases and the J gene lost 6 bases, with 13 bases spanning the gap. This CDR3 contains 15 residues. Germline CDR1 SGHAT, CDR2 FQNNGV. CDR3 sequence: CASSSPRQVNSPLHF. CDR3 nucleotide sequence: TGTGCCAGCAGCTCGCCTAGACAGGTTAATTCACCCCTCCACTTT. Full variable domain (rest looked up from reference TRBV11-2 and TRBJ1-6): EAGVAQSPRYKIIEKRQSVAFWCNPISGHATLYWYQQILGQGPKLLIQFQNNGVVDDSQLPKDRFSAERLKGVDSTLKIQPAKLEDSAVYLCASSSPRQVNSPLHFGNGTRLTVT.

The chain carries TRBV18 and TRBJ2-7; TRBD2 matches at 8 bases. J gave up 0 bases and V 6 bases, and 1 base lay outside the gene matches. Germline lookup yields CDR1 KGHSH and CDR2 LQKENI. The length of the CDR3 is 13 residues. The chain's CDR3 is CASSGGVSYEQYF. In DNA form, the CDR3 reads TGTGCCAGCTCCGGGGGGGTCTCCTACGAGCAGTACTTC. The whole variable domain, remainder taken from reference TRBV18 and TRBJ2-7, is NAGVMQNPRHLVRRRGQEARLRCSPMKGHSHVYWYRQLPEEGLKFMVYLQKENIIDESGMPKERFSAEFPKEGPSILRIQQVVRGDSAAYFCASSGGVSYEQYFGPGTRLTVT.

CDR3 sequence: CASSYGRGEQFF. The CDR3, as DNA: TGTGCCAGCAGTTACGGCCGGGGAGAGCAGTTCTTC. The chain joins TRBV6-5 to TRBJ2-1; tentative D call: TRBD2 (5 bases). This CDR3 contains 12 residues. V lost 2 bases, J lost 10 bases, and 9 bases lay in between. CDR1 and CDR2 (germline): MNHEY, SVGAGI.

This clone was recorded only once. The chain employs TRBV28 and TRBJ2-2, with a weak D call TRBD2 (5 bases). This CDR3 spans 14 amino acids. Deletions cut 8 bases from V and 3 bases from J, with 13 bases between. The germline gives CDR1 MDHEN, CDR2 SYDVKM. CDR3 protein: CASGVGVDTGELFF. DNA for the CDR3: TGTGCCAGCGGTGTCGGGGTTGACACCGGGGAGCTGTTTTTT.

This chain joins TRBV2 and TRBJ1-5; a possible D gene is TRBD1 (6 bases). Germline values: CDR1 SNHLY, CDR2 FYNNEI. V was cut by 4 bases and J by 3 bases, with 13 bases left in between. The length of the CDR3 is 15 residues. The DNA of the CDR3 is TGTGCCAGCAGTGCTTCAAGGGGGAACAATCAGCCCCAGCATTTT. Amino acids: CASSASRGNNQPQHF.

The CDR3 loop is CATSDGVRKGSYGYTF. CDR3 coding DNA: TGTGCCACCAGTGATGGGGTAAGGAAAGGATCCTATGGCTACACCTTC. The J gene is TRBJ1-2, the V gene TRBV24-1, with D uncertain. CDR3 length: 16 residues. V lost 3 bases and J 4 bases, leaving 17 bases between the germline ends. In germline, CDR1 is KGHDR, CDR2 SFDVKD.

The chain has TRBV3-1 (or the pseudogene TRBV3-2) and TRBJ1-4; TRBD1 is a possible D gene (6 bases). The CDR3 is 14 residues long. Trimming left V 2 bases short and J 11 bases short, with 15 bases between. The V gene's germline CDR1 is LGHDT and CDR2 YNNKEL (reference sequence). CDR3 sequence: CASSQRQASGKLFF. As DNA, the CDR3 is TGTGCCAGCAGCCAAAGACAGGCCAGTGGGAAACTGTTTTTT.

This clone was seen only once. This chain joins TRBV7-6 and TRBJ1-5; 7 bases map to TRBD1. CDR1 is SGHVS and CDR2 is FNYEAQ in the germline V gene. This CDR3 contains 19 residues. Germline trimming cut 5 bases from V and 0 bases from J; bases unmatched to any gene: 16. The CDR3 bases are TGTGCCAGCAGCCCTCGCGGCACAACAGGGGCGAATAGCAATCAGCCCCAGCATTTT. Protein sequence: CASSPRGTTGANSNQPQHF.

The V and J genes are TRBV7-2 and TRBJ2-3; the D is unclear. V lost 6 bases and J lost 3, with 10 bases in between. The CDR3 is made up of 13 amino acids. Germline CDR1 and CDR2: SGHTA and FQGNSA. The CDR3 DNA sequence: TGTGCCAGCAGAAACCCGCCAACAGATACGCAGTATTTT. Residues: CASRNPPTDTQYF.

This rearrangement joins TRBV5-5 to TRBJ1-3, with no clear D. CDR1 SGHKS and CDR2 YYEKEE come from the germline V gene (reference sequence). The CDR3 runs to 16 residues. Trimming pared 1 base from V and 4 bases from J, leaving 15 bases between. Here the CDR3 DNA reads TGTGCCAGCAGCTTGTCGGGTTGGGATAGCGGAAACACCATATATTTT. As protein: CASSLSGWDSGNTIYF.

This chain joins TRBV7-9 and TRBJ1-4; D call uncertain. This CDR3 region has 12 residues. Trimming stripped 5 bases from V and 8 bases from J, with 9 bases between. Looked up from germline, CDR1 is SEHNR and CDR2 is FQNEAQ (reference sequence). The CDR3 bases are TGTGCCAGCAGCAATCAAGTGGAAAAACTGTTTTTT. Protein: CASSNQVEKLFF.

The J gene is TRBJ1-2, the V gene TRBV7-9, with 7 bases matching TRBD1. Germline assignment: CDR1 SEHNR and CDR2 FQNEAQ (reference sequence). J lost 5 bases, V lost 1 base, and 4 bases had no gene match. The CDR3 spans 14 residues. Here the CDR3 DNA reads TGTGCCAGCAGCTTAGGATGGGACAGTTATGGCTACACCTTC. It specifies CASSLGWDSYGYTF.

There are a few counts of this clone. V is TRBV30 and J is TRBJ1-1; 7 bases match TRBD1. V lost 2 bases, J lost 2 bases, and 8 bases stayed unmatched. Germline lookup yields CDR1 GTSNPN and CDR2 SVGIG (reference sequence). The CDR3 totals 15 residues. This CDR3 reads CAWSPLDRANTEAFF. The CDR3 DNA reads TGTGCCTGGAGTCCACTCGACAGGGCCAACACTGAAGCTTTCTTT.

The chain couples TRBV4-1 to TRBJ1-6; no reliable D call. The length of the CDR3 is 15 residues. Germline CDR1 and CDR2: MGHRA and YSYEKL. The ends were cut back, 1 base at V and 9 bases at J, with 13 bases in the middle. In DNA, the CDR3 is TGCGCCAGCAGCCAAGTAGATAGGGAAGGTTCACCCCTCCACTTT. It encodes CASSQVDREGSPLHF.